This TCR beta chain was retrieved from a study of shared clonotypes between healthy human individuals (dated by TCRdb to the early 2020s). General notes on the study: A few men and a couple of women, aged 18 to 49 years, made up the cohort. For each donor, CD4 naive and CD4 memory were each run on three plates, CD8 naive on two plates, and CD8 memory on one plate. Blood TCR repertoires of about five healthy adults were deeply sequenced to estimate repertoire size and the extent of clonotype sharing between individuals. To increase sequencing depth and limit assay-specific biases, different laboratories used diverse techniques to prepare libraries and sequence TCR repertoires. Each donor's leukapheresis produced roughly between roughly 0.85 and 10 billion PBMCs.

The donors were healthy, HIV-negative adults who had no recently reported acute infections or vaccinations. Every donor was a Caucasian adult living in Nashville, Tennessee, USA. Magnetic negative selection was used to enrich CD4+ T cells, after which naive cells were positively selected on CD45RA and the negative fraction became the memory subset. Blood was obtained by leukapheresis, after which PBMCs were separated by Ficoll-Histopaque density gradient centrifugation and cryopreserved in liquid nitrogen vapor phase. Analytical flow cytometry was used to check the purity and quantity of every magnetically sorted T cell population. Each sorted fraction had its genomic DNA isolated and then quantified by UV absorbance on a Nanodrop 2000c. Beyond this particular receptor, the publication reports: The genetic and exposure-history diversity represented was limited by the small number of donors. Based on pairwise subsampling, the degree of clonotype sharing among donors was expected to be affected by sequencing depth. Across several donors, around 5% of naive CD4, approximately 4% of naive CD8, about 2.3% of memory CD4, and under 0.45% of memory CD8 clonotypes were shared. Estimated clonotype richness was generally larger for naive than for memory subsets. Sampling was restricted to blood, and TCR repertoires in tissue are likely to differ from TCR repertoires in blood. Incomplete sequencing was indicated by rarefaction of sorted-subset datasets, despite the large sequencing depth. Higher generation probabilities were observed for clonotypes shared by all four sorted-subset donors than for non-shared clonotypes.

As regards this clone: Its antigen is not yet known. Qualities for individual bases were not recorded, and no much larger clone is one base off.

From V the trimming removes 0 bases and from J it removes 6 bases, while the gene matches leave 1 base of the junction unaccounted for. The CDR3 runs 14 amino acids, cysteine and phenylalanine included. The entry retains the CDR3 DNA only, 42 bases that are in frame from base 1. The germline V gene encodes CDR1 SGHRS and CDR2 YFSETQ. Using the deep immunoSEQ assay, multiplex PCR amplified TCR CDR3 regions from genomic DNA. Genomic DNA extracted from each cell subset was distributed evenly over all wells of several immunoSEQ 96-well plates, and each plate served as one replicate. For sorted subsets, approximately 190 ng of genomic DNA, equivalent to 30,000 or so T cell genomes, went into each replicate PCR. The purified libraries were quantified using a Qubit 3.0 fluorometer, sized with a Bioanalyzer 2100, and then quantified again using the KAPA Library Quantification kit. Every immunoSEQ 96-well plate was sequenced on a separate single-read 150-cycle Illumina NextSeq 550 flow cell. Per the original workflow: Because the immunoSEQ output included only junctional sequences and no quality scores, the filtering could not be the same as the filtering used for full-length reads. Sequences were annotated with PyIR, a Python wrapper for IgBLAST v1.9, and V/J genes and CDR3 were assigned using IMGT germline references. Reads were filtered out if the reads had weak V/J assignments (E-value above 1e-6), no CDR3, stop codons, out-of-frame junctions, or ambiguous translated residues. V3J clonotypes were defined as sequences sharing an identical inferred V gene, J gene, and CDR3 amino acid sequence. Percentage overlap between repertoires was calculated by dividing the number of shared unique clonotypes by the size of the smaller repertoire. RTK rarefaction, the Chao1 estimator, and Recon v2.1 estimates of unobserved clonotypes were used to assess repertoire richness. Generation probabilities for all TCRbeta clonotypes obtained by the gDNA method from several donors were computed using OLGA. Sourced from immuneACCESS, this table was stored by TCRdb with only in-frame sequences that have V and J called. A share of the clones is absent; for the studies checked, an unresolved V gene accounts for under half, and the remainder has no known explanation. D and trimming were read from the DNA, whereas the V and J calls and clone size are those reported in that table. The sample records approximately 1.1 million clones, approximately 80% of which are singletons. The top ten clones comprise 0.5% to 0.6% of the sample.

Here the chain combines TRBV5-1 and TRBJ2-1; TRBD2 matches 9 bases in the middle. Sequenced input: memory CD4+ T cells from PBMCs. Read against the paper, the sample's cell subset or site label means: CD45RA-negative fraction. This TCR was recovered from a man in his late teens or twenties in good health. Some clones in this sample may be carry-over from other donors' samples. The nucleotides read TGCGCCAGCAGCTTGGGCGGGAGGGGCAATGAGCAGTTCTTC. The encoded protein is CASSLGGRGNEQFF.